These 20 T cell receptor beta chains were sequenced from one sample in a study of CD8 T cells in Susac syndrome. Random hexamers were used to reverse transcribe roughly 0.45 to 1 ug of RNA. TCRdb passed the immunoSEQ multiplex PCR reads through MiXCR, listing each CDR3 protein once. There are a few hundred thousand distinct CDR3 sequences in the sample; 75% to 90% occur only once, and about 0.12% lies in the top ten. What was sequenced was CD8+ T cells from PBMCs. The receptors derive from a human donor with multiple sclerosis.

V and J are TRBV30 and TRBJ2-7; D is possibly TRBD2 (7 bases). The ends were cut back, 0 bases at V and 1 base at J, with 16 bases in the middle. In germline, CDR1 is GTSNPN, CDR2 SVGIG (reference sequence). This CDR3 has 16 residues. Here the CDR3 reads CAWSVRWGRGSYEQYF. Written as DNA, the CDR3 is TGTGCCTGGAGTGTACGGTGGGGGAGGGGGTCCTACGAGCAGTACTTC. Variable domain in full (rest from reference TRBV30 and TRBJ2-7): SQTIHQWPATLVQPVGSPLSLECTVEGTSNPNLYWYRQAAGRGLQLLFYSVGIGQISSEVPQNLSASRPQDRQFILSSKKLLLSDSGFYLCAWSVRWGRGSYEQYFGPGTRLTVT.

This chain joins TRBV6-5 and TRBJ2-3, with D uncertain. CDR1 MNHEY and CDR2 SVGAGI come from the germline V gene. The CDR3 runs to 17 residues. V was clipped by 6 bases and J by 2 bases, with 21 bases between them. The CDR3 nucleotides read TGTGCCAGCAGCTTAGGTATGGCAGGAACCTACACAGATACGCAGTATTTT. Amino acid sequence: CASSLGMAGTYTDTQYF.

This clonotype was counted a few times. V usage is TRBV2 and J usage is TRBJ1-2; TRBD1 matches 7 bases. The CDR3 has 15 amino acids. The germline V gene has CDR1 SNHLY and CDR2 FYNNEI. Germline trimming cut 6 bases from V and 5 bases from J; bases unmatched to any gene: 12. The CDR3, as DNA: TGTGCCAGCAGCCCAGGGACAGACGCTTTATATGGCTACACCTTC. Translated, it gives CASSPGTDALYGYTF.

The chain has TRBV7-8 and TRBJ2-5, with D maybe TRBD2 (6 bases). CDR3 size: 17 residues. V lost 0 bases, J lost 1 base, and 15 bases lay in between. The germline gives CDR1 SGHVS, CDR2 FQNEAQ. CDR3 nucleotide sequence: TGTGCCAGCAGCTTAGCTCCCCTAGCGCCTTTCCAAGAGACCCAGTACTTC. Its protein product is CASSLAPLAPFQETQYF. Supplemented by reference TRBV7-8 and TRBJ2-5, the full variable domain reads GAGVSQSPRYKVAKRGQDVALRCDPISGHVSLFWYQQALGQGPEFLTYFQNEAQLDKSGLPSDRFFAERPEGSVSTLKIQRTQQEDSAVYLCASSLAPLAPFQETQYFGPGTRLLVL.

The V call is TRBV5-5, the J call TRBJ2-5, with D perhaps matching TRBD2 (5 bases). V was shortened by 5 bases and J by 3 bases, with 11 bases between the two germline ends. Germline V gives CDR1 SGHKS, CDR2 YYEKEE (reference sequence). This CDR3 has 13 residues. In DNA form, the CDR3 reads TGTGCCAGCAGATCGGACGGGAAAGAGACCCAGTACTTC. Its translation is CASRSDGKETQYF.

The chain couples TRBV30 to TRBJ1-2, with no clear D. Looked up from germline, CDR1 is GTSNPN and CDR2 is SVGIG (reference sequence). Trimming pared 3 bases from V and 4 bases from J, leaving 18 bases between. This CDR3 comprises 15 residues. The DNA for the CDR3 is TGTGCCTGGAGGCGGCGGCGGGGAGAGAGCTATGGCTACACCTTC. It codes for CAWRRRRGESYGYTF.

The V call is TRBV29-1, the J call TRBJ2-7, with TRBD2 identical over 8 bases. This CDR3 has 15 residues. J gave up 0 bases and V 5 bases, and 9 bases lay outside the gene matches. The germline CDR1 and CDR2 sequences are SQVTM and ANQGSEA. CDR3 nucleotide sequence: TGCAGCGTTCACCAGGCTGGGACTAGCTCCTACGAGCAGTACTTC. Residues: CSVHQAGTSSYEQYF.

This CDR3 is CAWTPRGGTYEQYF. In DNA form, the CDR3 reads TGTGCCTGGACCCCCCGGGGCGGCACCTACGAGCAGTACTTC. The chain uses TRBV30 and TRBJ2-7; D possibly uses TRBD1 or TRBD2 (5 bases each). V dropped 4 bases and J dropped 2 bases, with 15 bases sitting between them. Looked up from germline, CDR1 is GTSNPN and CDR2 is SVGIG (reference sequence). The CDR3 sequence is 14 residues long.

The rearrangement links TRBV30 to TRBJ2-7; TRBD2 matches 10 bases. Looked up from germline, CDR1 is GTSNPN and CDR2 is SVGIG (reference sequence). The CDR3 loop spans 13 amino acids. The V gene end was trimmed by 4 bases and the J gene end by 2 bases; junction bases not matched to a gene: 2. The CDR3: CAWMLAGAYEQYF. As DNA, the CDR3 is TGTGCCTGGATGCTAGCGGGAGCCTACGAGCAGTACTTC.

This chain joins TRBV7-9 and TRBJ2-7; a possible D gene is TRBD2 (5 bases). The CDR3 has 13 amino acids. V lost 4 bases to trimming and J lost 2 bases, with 9 bases between them. In germline, CDR1 is SEHNR, CDR2 FQNEAQ (reference sequence). This chain's CDR3 is CASSWGDPYEQYF. CDR3 nucleotide sequence: TGTGCCAGCAGCTGGGGAGATCCCTACGAGCAGTACTTC.

The rearrangement uses TRBV5-1 and TRBJ2-2; perhaps TRBD2 as D (8 bases). CDR3 length: 16 residues. Germline V gene data show CDR1 as SGHRS and CDR2 as YFSETQ. V dropped 4 bases and J dropped 3 bases, with 16 bases sitting between them. Here the CDR3 reads CASSPREGAYTGELFF. The CDR3 nucleotides read TGCGCCAGCAGCCCCCGGGAGGGGGCCTACACCGGGGAGCTGTTTTTT.

V and J are TRBV27 and TRBJ2-5; 9 nucleotides align to TRBD2. Trimming cost V 3 bases and J 5 bases; bases outside gene matches: 7. Germline V CDR1 and CDR2: MNHEY, SMNVEV (reference sequence). The CDR3 runs 15 residues. The CDR3 is CASSFGVAGEETQYF. In nucleotides, the CDR3 is TGTGCCAGCAGTTTTGGGGTAGCGGGAGAGGAGACCCAGTACTTC.

The V and J genes are TRBV3-1 and TRBJ2-1; D not certain. The CDR3 consists of 15 residues. In germline, CDR1 is LGHDT, CDR2 YNNKEL (reference sequence). Trimming pared 0 bases from V and 0 bases from J, leaving 6 bases between. The CDR3 DNA is TGTGCCAGCAGCCAAGACCGGAACTCCTACAATGAGCAGTTCTTC. Translation: CASSQDRNSYNEQFF.

The V call is TRBV27, the J call TRBJ2-2, with D unresolved. This CDR3 is built from 15 residues. V lost 7 bases, J lost 7 bases, and 19 bases lay in between. Germline values: CDR1 MNHEY, CDR2 SMNVEV (reference sequence). The CDR3 DNA reads as TGTGCCAGCATTAATAAGGACGACGTCGGCGGGGAGCTGTTTTTT. This gives the protein CASINKDDVGGELFF.

The chain carries TRBV28 and TRBJ2-1, with D perhaps TRBD1 or TRBD2 (9 bases each). The CDR3 runs to 19 residues. V lost 5 bases to trimming and J lost 4 bases, with 27 bases between them. CDR1 and CDR2 (germline): MDHEN, SYDVKM. CDR3 sequence reads: CASSQPGTGSSGVYNEQFF. The CDR3 DNA reads as TGTGCCAGCAGTCAACCCGGGACAGGGTCTAGCGGGGTATACAATGAGCAGTTCTTC.

This clonotype appeared a few times. The chain carries TRBV20-1 and TRBJ2-7; TRBD1 agrees at 7 bases. CDR1 and CDR2 (germline): DFQATT, SNEGSKA (reference sequence). After removal of 6 bases from V and 0 bases from J, the junction contained 5 bases not matched to a gene. The CDR3 loop spans 13 amino acids. As DNA, the CDR3 is TGCAGTGCAACGACAGGGTACTCCTACGAGCAGTACTTC. It is translated as CSATTGYSYEQYF.

This chain connects TRBV4-2 to TRBJ2-7, with a weak D call TRBD2 (6 bases). The CDR3 sequence is 17 residues long. Trimming stripped 0 bases from V and 0 bases from J, with 15 bases between. CDR1 and CDR2 (germline): LGHNA, YNFKEQ. CDR3 coding DNA: TGTGCCAGCAGCCAAGACGACTGGCGGAGGGCCTCCTACGAGCAGTACTTC. This encodes CASSQDDWRRASYEQYF.

V gene TRBV27 combines with J gene TRBJ2-6; a possible D gene is TRBD1 (5 bases). CDR3 length: 19 residues. Germline values: CDR1 MNHEY, CDR2 SMNVEV (reference sequence). Trimming removed 3 bases at V and 0 bases at J, with 18 bases between. The CDR3 DNA reads as TGTGCCAGCAGTTTTCTAGGGGCCGGCGGTCTCTCTGGGGCCAACGTCCTGACTTTC. The encoded protein is CASSFLGAGGLSGANVLTF.

V and J are TRBV19 and TRBJ2-4; possible D gene TRBD1, 6 bases. V was trimmed by 5 bases and J by 7 bases, leaving 21 bases between them. The CDR3 contains 16 residues. Germline V gene lookup returns CDR1 LNHDA and CDR2 SQIVND (reference sequence). The DNA of the CDR3 is TGTGCCAGTAGTCCCGGACAGACCGAGCCTATGAACATTCAGTACTTC. It codes for CASSPGQTEPMNIQYF.

This clonotype was detected only once. V is TRBV4-1 and J is TRBJ2-2; the match to TRBD2 covers 8 bases. The V and J ends lost 4 bases and 0 bases, in that order; junction bases with no gene match: 13. This CDR3 contains 19 residues. The V gene's germline CDR1 is MGHRA and CDR2 YSYEKL. The CDR3: CASSLRLAGIESNTGELFF. CDR3 DNA sequence: TGCGCCAGCAGCCTCCGTCTAGCGGGCATAGAATCGAACACCGGGGAGCTGTTTTTT.